Below, 5 T cell receptor beta chains from the same sample are listed, as sequenced in a study of blood T cell repertoires in COVID-19. Data came from immunoSEQ multiplex PCR; TCRdb stores just in-frame clones and leaves some out. Found here are about 150,000 clones, about 86% of them singletons; the top ten hold over 8.5%. The sequenced sample was peripheral blood. These receptor sequences come from a woman aged 50 to 60 with active or convalescent COVID-19.

The chain links TRBV5-1 to TRBJ2-7; weak D call: TRBD2 (5 bases). Germline-derived CDR1 and CDR2 are SGHRS and YFSETQ. The V gene lost 4 bases and the J gene lost 5 bases, with 16 bases spanning the gap. The CDR3 extends over 14 amino acids. DNA of the CDR3: TGCGCCAGCAGCAGGGCGGGCCCTCCGGACGAGCAGTACTTC. Amino acids: CASSRAGPPDEQYF.

This sequence joins TRBV13 and TRBJ2-7, with 8 nucleotides matching TRBD2. V shed 0 bases and J 3 bases; nucleotides not matched to a gene: 4. Looked up from germline, CDR1 is PRHDT and CDR2 is FYEKMQ (reference sequence). This CDR3 contains 15 residues. The CDR3 spells CASSLGLTSGYEQYF. CDR3 coding DNA: TGTGCCAGCAGCTTAGGACTAACTAGCGGCTACGAGCAGTACTTC.

This chain joins TRBV11-2 and TRBJ1-1; a weak D match, TRBD1 (6 bases). The CDR3 is 14 residues long. V was cut by 8 bases and J by 1 base, with 14 bases left in between. Germline V gives CDR1 SGHAT, CDR2 FQNNGV. CDR3 sequence reads: CASDPRGSNTEAFF. CDR3 coding DNA: TGTGCCAGCGACCCCAGGGGTTCGAACACTGAAGCTTTCTTT.

The rearrangement joins TRBV6-2 or TRBV6-3 to TRBJ1-6, with TRBD1 matching over 9 bases. With 1 base clipped from V and 10 bases from J, the junction kept 8 bases outside the gene matches. Germline-derived CDR1 and CDR2 are MNHEY and SVGEGT. The CDR3 spans 16 residues. CDR3 bases: TGTGCCAGCAGTTACTTCGAACAGGGGGCAGGGTCACCCCTCCACTTT. It encodes CASSYFEQGAGSPLHF.

The chain couples TRBV27 to TRBJ1-2, with 8 bases that match TRBD1. The CDR3 totals 18 residues. The germline V gene has CDR1 MNHEY and CDR2 SMNVEV (reference sequence). V was clipped by 2 bases and J by 6 bases; unmatched bases: 17. CDR3 in amino acids: CASSLAIDQGAALDGYTF. The CDR3 bases are TGTGCCAGCAGTTTAGCTATTGATCAGGGGGCGGCTCTCGATGGCTACACCTTC.